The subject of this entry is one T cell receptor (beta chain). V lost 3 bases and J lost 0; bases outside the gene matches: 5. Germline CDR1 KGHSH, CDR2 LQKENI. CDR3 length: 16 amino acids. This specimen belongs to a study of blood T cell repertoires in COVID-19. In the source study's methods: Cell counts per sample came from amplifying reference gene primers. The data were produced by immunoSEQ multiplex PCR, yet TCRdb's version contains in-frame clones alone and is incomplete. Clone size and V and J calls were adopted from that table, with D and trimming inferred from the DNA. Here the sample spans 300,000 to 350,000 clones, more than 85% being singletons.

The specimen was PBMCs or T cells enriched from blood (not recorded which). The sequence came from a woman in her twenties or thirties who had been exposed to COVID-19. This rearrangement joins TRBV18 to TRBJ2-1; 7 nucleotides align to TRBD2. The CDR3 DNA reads TGTGCCAGCTCACCCCGGGGGGATAGCTCCTACAATGAGCAGTTCTTC. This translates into CASSPRGDSSYNEQFF.